The 11 T cell receptor beta chains reported below all come from one sample, sequenced in a study of T cell clonality in common variable immunodeficiency. Data came from immunoSEQ multiplex PCR; TCRdb stores just in-frame clones and leaves some out. The data show about 52,000 clones, none appearing only once, with roughly 5.3% held by the ten largest. Sample: peripheral blood mononuclear cells. The receptor set was obtained from a person aged 18 to 75 in good health.

This clone was counted ten times or more. The DNA ends 3 residues before the CDR3 does, and the rest of the CDR3 is filled in from the germline J gene. The V gene is TRBV15, the J gene TRBJ2-7; TRBD1 aligns across 7 bases. Germline V gene data show CDR1 as LNHNV and CDR2 as YYDKDF (reference sequence). The CDR3 has 16 residues. J lost 4 bases, V lost 0 bases, and 9 bases had no gene match. CDR3 loop: CATSRESGRGNYEQYF. The CDR3 bases that were read are TGTGCCACCAGCAGAGAGTCCGGCAGGGGGAATTACGAG.

This clone was found many times. The missing CDR3 end, 3 residues past where the read stops, is filled in from the germline J gene. Other DNA sequences in the sample encode the same CDR3. J is TRBJ2-7 and V is TRBV5-1; 9 nucleotides align to TRBD2. CDR1 is SGHRS and CDR2 is YFSETQ in the germline V gene. The CDR3 totals 15 residues. V lost 1 base, J lost 5 bases, and 7 bases stayed unmatched. Partial CDR3 DNA: TGCGCCAGCAGCTTGTCTTATAGCGGGAGCCACGAG. Amino acid sequence: CASSLSYSGSHE. The CDR3 in its entirety is CASSLSYSGSHEQYF.

In its sample, this clone was seen many times. The read ends 3 residues before the CDR3 terminus; that terminus is restored from the germline J gene. V gene TRBV7-8 combines with J gene TRBJ2-2; D might be TRBD1 (6 bases). Germline assignment: CDR1 SGHVS and CDR2 FQNEAQ. The CDR3 runs to 16 residues. Trimming pared 5 bases from V and 0 bases from J, leaving 13 bases between. This chain's CDR3 is CASSPRTDANTGELFF. CDR3 bases read: TGTGCCAGCAGCCCCAGGACAGATGCGAACACCGGGGAG. Filled out from reference TRBV7-8 and TRBJ2-2, the complete variable domain reads GAGVSQSPRYKVAKRGQDVALRCDPISGHVSLFWYQQALGQGPEFLTYFQNEAQLDKSGLPSDRFFAERPEGSVSTLKIQRTQQEDSAVYLCASSPRTDANTGELFFGEGSRLTVL.

This clone was observed at least ten times. The read gets to within 3 residues of the CDR3 end, and the germline J gene fills in the rest. The chain has TRBV7-2 and TRBJ2-7; 11 nucleotides align to TRBD1. Germline V gene sequence: CDR1 SGHTA, CDR2 FQGNSA. The CDR3 has 16 amino acids. The V gene end was trimmed by 0 bases and the J gene end by 3 bases; junction bases not matched to a gene: 4. The CDR3 bases that were read are TGTGCCAGCAGCTTAGCAGGACAGGGGGCATTCTACGAG. It is translated as CASSLAGQGAFYE. The whole CDR3 protein reads CASSLAGQGAFYEQYF.

This clone was counted many times. The CDR3 goes on 3 residues after the read ends, and that part is filled in from the germline J gene. J is TRBJ2-1 and V is TRBV19, with 8 bases fitting TRBD2. The germline V gene encodes CDR1 LNHDA and CDR2 SQIVND (reference sequence). The V and J ends lost 7 bases and 9 bases, in that order; junction bases with no gene match: 2. CDR3 length: 11 amino acids. The CDR3 sequence: CASTTSGEQFF. CDR3 bases read: TGTGCCAGTACCACTAGCGGTGAG.

This clone was counted many times. The read ends 3 residues shy of where the CDR3 ends; the end is completed using the germline J gene. The gene calls are TRBV30 and TRBJ2-1; the match to TRBD2 covers 8 bases. This CDR3 is built from 12 residues. V lost 2 bases, J lost 9 bases, and 3 bases stayed unmatched. CDR1 and CDR2 (germline): GTSNPN, SVGIG (reference sequence). CDR3 sequence: CAWSPAGVEQFF. The CDR3 bases that were read are TGTGCCTGGAGTCCAGCGGGAGTTGAG.

This clone was detected many times. The observed sequence ends 3 residues before the CDR3 terminus, with the missing tail filled in from the germline J gene. The chain is built from TRBV28 and TRBJ2-3; possibly TRBD2 for D (5 bases). Germline CDR1 is MDHEN and CDR2 is SYDVKM. Trimming cost V 8 bases and J 0 bases, with 15 bases left between them. The CDR3 length is 15 residues. Partial CDR3 DNA: TGTGCCAGCCGATCAGGCGGGCCGAGCACAGATACG. This sequence encodes CASRSGGPSTDT. The CDR3, in full, reads CASRSGGPSTDTQYF. The entire variable domain, with the rest obtained from reference TRBV28 and TRBJ2-3, is as follows: DVKVTQSSRYLVKRTGEKVFLECVQDMDHENMFWYRQDPGLGLRLIYFSYDVKMKEKGDIPEGYSVSREKKERFSLILESASTNQTSMYLCASRSGGPSTDTQYFGPGTRLTVL.

This clone was detected ten times or more. The read ends 3 residues before the CDR3 terminus; that terminus is restored from the germline J gene. The V gene is TRBV5-5, the J gene TRBJ1-5; D unresolved. CDR1 is SGHKS, CDR2 YYEKEE, per germline (reference sequence). The CDR3 has 15 amino acids. V dropped 2 bases and J dropped 5 bases, with 14 bases sitting between them. CDR3 amino acids: CASSFSDSYYQPQHF. The CDR3 DNA, read in part, is TGTGCCAGCAGCTTTTCGGACTCGTATTATCAGCCC.

Note on this clone: The read stops 3 residues short of the end of the CDR3; the missing end is completed from the germline J gene. V usage is TRBV7-8 and J usage is TRBJ1-2; TRBD1 might be the D (5 bases). With 5 bases removed from V and 5 bases from J, the gap between germline ends came to 18 bases. Looked up from germline, CDR1 is SGHVS and CDR2 is FQNEAQ. The CDR3 length is 15 residues. The CDR3 bases that were read are TGTGCCAGCAGCCACCCAGCGGGGGGAAATTATGGC. It translates to CASSHPAGGNYG. The entire CDR3 reads CASSHPAGGNYGYTF.

This clone was observed at least ten times. From the germline J gene comes the end of the CDR3, since the read stops 3 residues before it. The rearrangement links TRBV7-6 to TRBJ1-6; a possible D gene is TRBD1 (5 bases). The germline V and J ends were trimmed by 2 bases and 9 bases, with 11 bases remaining between them. CDR1 and CDR2 from the germline V gene are SGHVS and FNYEAQ. The CDR3 length is 14 residues. The CDR3 bases that were read are TGTGCCAGCAGCTTAAGCAGGGATGGTTCACCC. The encoded protein is CASSLSRDGSP. From start to end, the CDR3 is CASSLSRDGSPLHF.

This clone occurred many times. The CDR3 end lies 3 residues beyond the end of the read and is filled in from the germline J gene. The rearrangement links TRBV20-1 to TRBJ1-2; tentatively, D is TRBD1 (5 bases). This CDR3 has 15 amino acids. V lost 0 bases, J lost 0 bases, and 11 bases lay in between. Germline CDR1 and CDR2: DFQATT and SNEGSKA (reference sequence). CDR3 residues: CSARDRGGTNYGYTF. The covered CDR3 bases are TGCAGTGCTAGAGATCGGGGGGGGACTAACTATGGC.